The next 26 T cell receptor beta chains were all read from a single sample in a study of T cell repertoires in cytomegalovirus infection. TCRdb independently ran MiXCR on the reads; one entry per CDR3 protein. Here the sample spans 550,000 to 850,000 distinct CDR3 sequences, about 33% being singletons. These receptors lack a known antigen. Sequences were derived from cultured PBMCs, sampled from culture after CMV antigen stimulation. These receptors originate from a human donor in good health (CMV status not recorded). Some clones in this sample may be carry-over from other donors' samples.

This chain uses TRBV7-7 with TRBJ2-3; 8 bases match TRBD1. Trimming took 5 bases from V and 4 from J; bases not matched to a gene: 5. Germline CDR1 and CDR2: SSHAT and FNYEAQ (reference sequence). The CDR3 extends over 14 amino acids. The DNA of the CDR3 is TGTGCCAGCAGCATGACAGGGGACCCAGATACGCAGTATTTT. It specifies CASSMTGDPDTQYF.

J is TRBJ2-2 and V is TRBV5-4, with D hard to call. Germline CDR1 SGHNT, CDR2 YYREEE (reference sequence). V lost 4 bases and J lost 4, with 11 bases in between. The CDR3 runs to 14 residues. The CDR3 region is CASSPGGGTGELFF. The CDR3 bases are TGTGCCAGCAGCCCCGGCGGTGGCACCGGGGAGCTGTTTTTT.

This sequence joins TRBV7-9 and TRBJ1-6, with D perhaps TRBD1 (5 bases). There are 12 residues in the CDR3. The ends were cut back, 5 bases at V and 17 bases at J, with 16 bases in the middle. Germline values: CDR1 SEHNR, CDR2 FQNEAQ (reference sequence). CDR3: CASSPRSGPIHF. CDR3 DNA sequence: TGTGCCAGCAGCCCGAGGTCAGGGCCTATCCACTTT.

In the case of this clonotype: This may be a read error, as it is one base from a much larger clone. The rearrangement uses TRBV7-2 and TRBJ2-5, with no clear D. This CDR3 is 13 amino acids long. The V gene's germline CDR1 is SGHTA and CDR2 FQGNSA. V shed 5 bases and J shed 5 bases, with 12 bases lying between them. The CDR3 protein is CASSPPETETQYF. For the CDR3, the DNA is TGTGCCAGCAGCCCCCCCGAGACCGAGACCCAGTACTTC. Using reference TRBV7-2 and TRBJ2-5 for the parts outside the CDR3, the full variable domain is GAGVSQSPSNKVTEKGKDVELRCDPISGHTALYWYRQSLGQGLEFLIYFQGNSAPDKSGLPSDRFSAERTGGSVSTLTIQRTQQEDSAVYLCASSPPETETQYFGPGTRLLVL.

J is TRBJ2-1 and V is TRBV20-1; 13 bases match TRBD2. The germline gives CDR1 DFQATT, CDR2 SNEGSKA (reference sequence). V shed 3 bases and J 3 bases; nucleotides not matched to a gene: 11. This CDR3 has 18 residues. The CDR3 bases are TGCAGTGCTAGGAAACTAGCGGGAGGGCCTTTCATCTACAATGAGCAGTTCTTC. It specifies CSARKLAGGPFIYNEQFF.

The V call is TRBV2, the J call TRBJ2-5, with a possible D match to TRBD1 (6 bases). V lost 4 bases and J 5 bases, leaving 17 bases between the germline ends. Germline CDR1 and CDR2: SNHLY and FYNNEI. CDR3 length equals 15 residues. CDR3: CASSVQGRRDETQYF. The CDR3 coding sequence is TGTGCCAGCAGTGTACAGGGCCGGAGAGACGAGACCCAGTACTTC.

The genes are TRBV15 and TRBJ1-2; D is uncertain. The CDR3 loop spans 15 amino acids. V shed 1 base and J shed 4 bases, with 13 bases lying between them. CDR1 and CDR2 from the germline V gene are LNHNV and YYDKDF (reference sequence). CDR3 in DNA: TGTGCCACCAGCAGAGGACTGGAATCCTCCTATGGCTACACCTTC. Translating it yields CATSRGLESSYGYTF.

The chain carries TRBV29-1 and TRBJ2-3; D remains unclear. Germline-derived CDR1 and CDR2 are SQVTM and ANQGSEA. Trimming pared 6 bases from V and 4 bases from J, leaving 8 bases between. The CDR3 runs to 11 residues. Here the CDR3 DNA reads TGCAGCGTACAAAATCCAGATACGCAGTATTTT. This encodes CSVQNPDTQYF.

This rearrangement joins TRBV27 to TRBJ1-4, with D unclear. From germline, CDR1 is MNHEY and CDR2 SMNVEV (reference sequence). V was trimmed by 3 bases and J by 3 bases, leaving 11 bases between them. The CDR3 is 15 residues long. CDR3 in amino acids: CASSFRAYANEKLFF. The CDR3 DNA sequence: TGTGCCAGCAGTTTTCGGGCATATGCTAATGAAAAACTGTTTTTT.

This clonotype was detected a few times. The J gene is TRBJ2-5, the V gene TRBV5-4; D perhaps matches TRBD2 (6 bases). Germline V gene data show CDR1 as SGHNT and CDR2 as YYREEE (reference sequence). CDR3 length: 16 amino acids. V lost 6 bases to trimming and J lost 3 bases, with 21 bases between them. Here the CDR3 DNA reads TGTGCCAGCATCTCTCGGGACTCTTGGGGGAAAGAGACCCAGTACTTC. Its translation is CASISRDSWGKETQYF.

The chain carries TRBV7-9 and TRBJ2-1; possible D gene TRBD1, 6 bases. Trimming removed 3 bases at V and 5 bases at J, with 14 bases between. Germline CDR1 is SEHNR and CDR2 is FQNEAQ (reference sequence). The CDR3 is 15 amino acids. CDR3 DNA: TGTGCCAGCAGCTTCTTTACAGGGCGACACAATGAGCAGTTCTTC. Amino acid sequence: CASSFFTGRHNEQFF. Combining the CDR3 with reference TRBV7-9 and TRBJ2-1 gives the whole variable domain DTGVSQNPRHKITKRGQNVTFRCDPISEHNRLYWYRQTLGQGPEFLTYFQNEAQLEKSRLLSDRFSAERPKGSFSTLEIQRTEQGDSAMYLCASSFFTGRHNEQFFGPGTRLTVL.

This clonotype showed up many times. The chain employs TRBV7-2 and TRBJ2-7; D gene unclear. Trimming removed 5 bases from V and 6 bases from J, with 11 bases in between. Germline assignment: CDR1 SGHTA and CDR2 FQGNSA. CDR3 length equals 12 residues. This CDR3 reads CASSPPAREQYF. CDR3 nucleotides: TGTGCCAGCAGCCCGCCTGCACGCGAGCAGTACTTC.

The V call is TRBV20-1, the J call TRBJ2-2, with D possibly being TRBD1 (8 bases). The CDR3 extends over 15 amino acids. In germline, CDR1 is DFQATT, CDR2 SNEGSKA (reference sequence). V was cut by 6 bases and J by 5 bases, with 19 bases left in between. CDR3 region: CSAPRGRGGTGELFF. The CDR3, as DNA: TGCAGTGCCCCCAGGGGGCGGGGAGGGACCGGGGAGCTGTTTTTT.

CDR3 nucleotide sequence: TGTGCCAGCGGCAATCAGGGGGCGCCGGCAGATACGCAGTATTTT. This encodes CASGNQGAPADTQYF. The chain has TRBV28 and TRBJ2-3, with 8 bases that match TRBD1. Losses at the gene ends were 8 bases for V and 4 bases for J; bases not matched to a gene: 11. Per the germline V gene, CDR1 is MDHEN and CDR2 is SYDVKM. This CDR3 is 15 amino acids long. The full variable domain, its missing parts supplied by reference TRBV28 and TRBJ2-3, is DVKVTQSSRYLVKRTGEKVFLECVQDMDHENMFWYRQDPGLGLRLIYFSYDVKMKEKGDIPEGYSVSREKKERFSLILESASTNQTSMYLCASGNQGAPADTQYFGPGTRLTVL.

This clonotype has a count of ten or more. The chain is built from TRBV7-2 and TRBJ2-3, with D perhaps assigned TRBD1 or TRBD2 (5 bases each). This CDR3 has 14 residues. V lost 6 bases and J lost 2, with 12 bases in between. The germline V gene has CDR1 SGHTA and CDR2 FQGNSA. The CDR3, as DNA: TGTGCCAGCAGAACCCGGGACCCCACAGATACGCAGTATTTT. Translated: CASRTRDPTDTQYF. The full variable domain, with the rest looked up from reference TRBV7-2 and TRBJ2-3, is GAGVSQSPSNKVTEKGKDVELRCDPISGHTALYWYRQSLGQGLEFLIYFQGNSAPDKSGLPSDRFSAERTGGSVSTLTIQRTQQEDSAVYLCASRTRDPTDTQYFGPGTRLTVL.

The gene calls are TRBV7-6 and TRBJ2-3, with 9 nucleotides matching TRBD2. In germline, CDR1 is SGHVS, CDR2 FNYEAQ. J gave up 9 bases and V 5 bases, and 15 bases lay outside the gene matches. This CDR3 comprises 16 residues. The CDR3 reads CASSPVLRLAGITQYF. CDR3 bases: TGTGCCAGCAGCCCAGTTCTGCGTCTAGCGGGGATCACGCAGTATTTT.

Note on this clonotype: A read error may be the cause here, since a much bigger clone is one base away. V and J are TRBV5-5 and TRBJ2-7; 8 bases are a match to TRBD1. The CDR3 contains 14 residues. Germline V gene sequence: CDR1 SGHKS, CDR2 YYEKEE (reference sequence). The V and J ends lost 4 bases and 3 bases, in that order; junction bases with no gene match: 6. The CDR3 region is CASSAPGQVYEQYF. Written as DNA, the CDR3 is TGTGCCAGCAGCGCCCCGGGACAGGTCTACGAGCAGTACTTC.

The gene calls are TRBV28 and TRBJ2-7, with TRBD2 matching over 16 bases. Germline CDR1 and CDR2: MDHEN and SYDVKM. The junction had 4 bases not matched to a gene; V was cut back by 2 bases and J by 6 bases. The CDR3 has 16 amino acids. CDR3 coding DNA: TGTGCCAGCAGTTTAGGGACTAGCGGGGGGGGGGCCGAGCAGTACTTC. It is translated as CASSLGTSGGGAEQYF.

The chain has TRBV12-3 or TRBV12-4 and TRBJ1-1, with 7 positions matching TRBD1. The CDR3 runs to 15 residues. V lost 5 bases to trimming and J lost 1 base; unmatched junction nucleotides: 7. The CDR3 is CASSRQGRWNTEAFF. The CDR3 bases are TGTGCCAGCAGTAGACAGGGACGATGGAACACTGAAGCTTTCTTT.

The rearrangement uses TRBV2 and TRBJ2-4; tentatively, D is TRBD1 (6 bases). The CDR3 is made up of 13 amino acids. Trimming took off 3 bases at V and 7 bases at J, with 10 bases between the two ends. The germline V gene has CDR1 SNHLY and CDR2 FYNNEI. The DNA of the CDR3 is TGTGCCAGCAGTGAGGGAAGGGGGAACATTCAGTACTTC. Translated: CASSEGRGNIQYF.

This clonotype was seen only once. CDR3: CASIYSRDRVYSGNTIYF. The CDR3 region has the DNA TGTGCCAGCATCTACTCGCGGGACAGGGTTTATTCCGGAAACACCATATATTTT. The V gene is TRBV7-6, the J gene TRBJ1-3, with 9 bases fitting TRBD1. The CDR3 spans 18 residues. CDR1 SGHVS and CDR2 FNYEAQ come from the germline V gene. J gave up 4 bases and V 7 bases, and 17 bases lay outside the gene matches. Complete variable domain (other parts from reference TRBV7-6 and TRBJ1-3): GAGVSQSPRYKVTKRGQDVALRCDPISGHVSLYWYRQALGQGPEFLTYFNYEAQQDKSGLPNDRFSAERPEGSISTLTIQRTEQRDSAMYRCASIYSRDRVYSGNTIYFGEGSWLTVV.

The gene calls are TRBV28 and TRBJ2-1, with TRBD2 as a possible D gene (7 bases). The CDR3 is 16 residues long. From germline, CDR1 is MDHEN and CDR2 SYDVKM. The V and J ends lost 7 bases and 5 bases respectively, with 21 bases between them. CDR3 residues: CASTLGGAGADNEQFF. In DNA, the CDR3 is TGTGCCAGCACCCTGGGCGGGGCGGGGGCGGACAATGAGCAGTTCTTC.

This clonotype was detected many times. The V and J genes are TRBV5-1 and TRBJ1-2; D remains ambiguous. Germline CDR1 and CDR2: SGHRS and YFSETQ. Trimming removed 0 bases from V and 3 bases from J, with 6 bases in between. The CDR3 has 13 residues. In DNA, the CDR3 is TGCGCCAGCAGCTTGGACGGTGACTATGGCTACACCTTC. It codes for CASSLDGDYGYTF.

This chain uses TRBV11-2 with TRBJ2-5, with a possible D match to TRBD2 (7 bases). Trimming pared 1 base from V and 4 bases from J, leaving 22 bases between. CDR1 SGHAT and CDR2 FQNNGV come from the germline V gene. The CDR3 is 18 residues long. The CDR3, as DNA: TGTGCCAGCAGCTTAGGCGGGGGCAGGGGAGGGTCGAGAGAGACCCAGTACTTC. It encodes CASSLGGGRGGSRETQYF.

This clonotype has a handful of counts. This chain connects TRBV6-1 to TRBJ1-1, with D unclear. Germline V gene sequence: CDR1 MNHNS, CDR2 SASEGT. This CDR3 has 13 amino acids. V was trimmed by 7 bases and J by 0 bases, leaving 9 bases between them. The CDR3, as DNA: TGTGCCAGCATAGACCGGATGAACACTGAAGCTTTCTTT. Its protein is CASIDRMNTEAFF.

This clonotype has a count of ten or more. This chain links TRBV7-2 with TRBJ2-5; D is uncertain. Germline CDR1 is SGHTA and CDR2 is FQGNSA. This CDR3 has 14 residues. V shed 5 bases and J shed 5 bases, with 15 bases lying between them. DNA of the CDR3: TGTGCCAGCAGCCTTCGTAGGCCTGGGGAGACCCAGTACTTC. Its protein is CASSLRRPGETQYF.